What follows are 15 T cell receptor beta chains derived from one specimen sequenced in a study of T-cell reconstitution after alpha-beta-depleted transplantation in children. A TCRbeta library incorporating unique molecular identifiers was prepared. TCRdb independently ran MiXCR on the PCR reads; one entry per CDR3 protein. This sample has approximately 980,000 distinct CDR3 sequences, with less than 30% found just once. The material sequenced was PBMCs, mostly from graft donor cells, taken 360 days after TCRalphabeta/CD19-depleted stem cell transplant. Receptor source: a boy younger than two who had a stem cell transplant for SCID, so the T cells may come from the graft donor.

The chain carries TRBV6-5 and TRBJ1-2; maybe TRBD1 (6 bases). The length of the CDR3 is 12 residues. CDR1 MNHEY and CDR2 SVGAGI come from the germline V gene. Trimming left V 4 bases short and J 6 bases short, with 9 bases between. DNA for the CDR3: TGTGCCAGCAGTTTCAGGGGCCATGGCTACACCTTC. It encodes CASSFRGHGYTF.

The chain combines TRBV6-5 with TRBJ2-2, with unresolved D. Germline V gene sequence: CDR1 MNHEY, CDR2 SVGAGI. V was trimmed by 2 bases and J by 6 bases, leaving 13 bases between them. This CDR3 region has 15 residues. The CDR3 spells CASSYGGKGAGELFF. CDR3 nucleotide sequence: TGTGCCAGCAGTTACGGTGGGAAGGGCGCCGGGGAGCTGTTTTTT.

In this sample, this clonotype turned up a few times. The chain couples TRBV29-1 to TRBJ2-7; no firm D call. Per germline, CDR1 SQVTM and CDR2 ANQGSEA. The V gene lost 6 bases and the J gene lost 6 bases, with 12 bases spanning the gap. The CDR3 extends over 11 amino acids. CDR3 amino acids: CSVAEVVEQYF. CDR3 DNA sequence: TGCAGCGTGGCCGAGGTTGTCGAGCAGTACTTC.

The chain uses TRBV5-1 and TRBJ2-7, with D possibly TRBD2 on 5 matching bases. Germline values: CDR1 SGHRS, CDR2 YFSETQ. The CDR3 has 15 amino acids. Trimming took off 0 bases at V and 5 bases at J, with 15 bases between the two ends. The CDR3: CASSLGQAVVNEQYF. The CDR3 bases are TGCGCCAGCAGCTTGGGTCAAGCGGTAGTCAACGAGCAGTACTTC.

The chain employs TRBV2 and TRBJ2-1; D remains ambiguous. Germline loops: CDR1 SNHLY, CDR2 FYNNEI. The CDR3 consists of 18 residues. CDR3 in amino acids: CTTRSSREAYSSYNEQFF. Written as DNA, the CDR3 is TGTACCACCAGGAGTTCTCGTGAGGCGTATAGCTCCTACAATGAGCAGTTCTTC.

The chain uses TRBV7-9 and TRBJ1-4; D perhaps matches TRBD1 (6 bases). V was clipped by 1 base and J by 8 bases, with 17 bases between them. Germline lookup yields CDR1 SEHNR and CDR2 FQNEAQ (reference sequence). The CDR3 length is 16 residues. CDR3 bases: TGTGCCAGCAGCTTAGGTGTCGCGGGGGCGGACGAAAAACTGTTTTTT. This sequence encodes CASSLGVAGADEKLFF.

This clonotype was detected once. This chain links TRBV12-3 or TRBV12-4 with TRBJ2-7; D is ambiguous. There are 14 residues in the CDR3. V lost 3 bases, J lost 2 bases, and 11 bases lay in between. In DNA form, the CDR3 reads TGTGCCAGCAGTTTGACAAAGGCCGCCTACGAGCAGTACTTC. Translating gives CASSLTKAAYEQYF.

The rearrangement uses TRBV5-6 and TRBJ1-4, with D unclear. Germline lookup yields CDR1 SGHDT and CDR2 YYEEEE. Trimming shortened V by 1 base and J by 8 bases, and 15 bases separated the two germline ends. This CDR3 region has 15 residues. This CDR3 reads CASSLFGVGSEKLFF. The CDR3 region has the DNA TGTGCCAGCAGCTTGTTTGGTGTGGGATCCGAAAAACTGTTTTTT.

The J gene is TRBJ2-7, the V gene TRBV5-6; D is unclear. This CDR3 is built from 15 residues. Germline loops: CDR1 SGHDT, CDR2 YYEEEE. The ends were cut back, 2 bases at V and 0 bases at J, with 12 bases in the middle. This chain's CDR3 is CASSLWQVLSYEQYF. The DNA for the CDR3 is TGTGCCAGCAGCTTATGGCAGGTCCTCTCCTACGAGCAGTACTTC.

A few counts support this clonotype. CDR3 region: CASSLGGRVWKETQYF. CDR3 bases: TGTGCCAGCAGCTTAGGTGGCAGGGTATGGAAAGAGACCCAGTACTTC. The chain combines TRBV7-8 with TRBJ2-5; a weak D match, TRBD1 (5 bases). The V end lost 1 base, the J end lost 3 bases, and 15 bases lay between the germline ends. CDR1 SGHVS and CDR2 FQNEAQ come from the germline V gene. The CDR3 is 16 amino acids.

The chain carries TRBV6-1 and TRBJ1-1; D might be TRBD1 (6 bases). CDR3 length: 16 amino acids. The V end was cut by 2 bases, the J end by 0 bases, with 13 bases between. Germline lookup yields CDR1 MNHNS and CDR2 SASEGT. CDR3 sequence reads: CASSERGGGLNTEAFF. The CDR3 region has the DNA TGTGCCAGCAGTGAAAGGGGGGGGGGCCTGAACACTGAAGCTTTCTTT.

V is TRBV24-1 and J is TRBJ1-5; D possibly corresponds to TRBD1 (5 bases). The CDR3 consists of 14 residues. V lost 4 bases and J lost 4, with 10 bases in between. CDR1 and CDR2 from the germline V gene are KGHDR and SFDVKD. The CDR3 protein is CATSDGGVNQPQHF. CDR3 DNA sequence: TGTGCCACCAGTGACGGGGGGGTTAATCAGCCCCAGCATTTT.

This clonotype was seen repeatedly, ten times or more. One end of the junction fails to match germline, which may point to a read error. The CDR3 here is CASSPGDSYEQYF. CDR3 nucleotides: TGTGCCAGCAGCCCCGGGGACTCCTACGAGCAGTACTTC. The J gene is TRBJ2-7, the V gene TRBV5-1, with a possible D match to TRBD2 (5 bases). The CDR3 loop spans 13 amino acids. CDR1 is SGHRS and CDR2 is YFSETQ in the germline V gene.

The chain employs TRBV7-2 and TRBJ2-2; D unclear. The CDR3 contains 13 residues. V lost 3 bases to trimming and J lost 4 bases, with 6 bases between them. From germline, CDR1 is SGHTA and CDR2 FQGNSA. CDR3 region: CASSFQRTGELFF. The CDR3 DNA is TGTGCCAGCAGCTTCCAACGCACCGGGGAGCTGTTTTTT.

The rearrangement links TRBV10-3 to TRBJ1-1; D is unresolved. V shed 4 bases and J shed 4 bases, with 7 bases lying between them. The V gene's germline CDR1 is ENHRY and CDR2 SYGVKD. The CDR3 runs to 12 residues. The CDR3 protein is CAISGGGTEAFF. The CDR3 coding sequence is TGTGCCATCAGTGGAGGAGGCACTGAAGCTTTCTTT.